This TCR beta chain was sequenced during a study of early T cells in non-severe SARS-CoV-2 infection. TCRdb recomputed calls from the 5' RACE reads with MiXCR, one row per CDR3 protein. This table holds approximately 70,000 distinct CDR3 sequences, 9% to 10% found once. This clonotype was recorded at least ten times. CDR1 and CDR2 from the germline V gene are MDHEN and SYDVKM. V shed 3 bases and J 8 bases; nucleotides not matched to a gene: 11. The CDR3 has 15 amino acids. The specimen was whole blood, collected at baseline. The chain uses TRBV28 and TRBJ1-2, with 8 bases lining up with TRBD1. The sequence derives from an adult who was a healthcare worker with PCR-confirmed SARS-CoV-2 infection or an uninfected control (not recorded which). The CDR3 here is CASSFFQGAGQGYTF. The CDR3 nucleotides are TGTGCCAGCAGTTTCTTTCAGGGGGCAGGTCAAGGCTACACCTTC.